This TCR beta chain appears in the sequencing data of a study of cytomegalovirus exposure and HLA in healthy donors. Study-level information: The Caucasian-associated ancestry cluster held over 65% of roughly 400 genotyped donors. Study results and caveats: In a later analysis, compared with equally common non-associated chains, HLA-associated beta chains were more expanded.

The PCR ran on 60 Vbeta and 13 Jbeta primers. The repertoire was sequenced with immunoSEQ multiplex PCR; TCRdb's copy has only in-frame clones and lacks some. The sample contains about 160,000 clones, 76% of which appear only once. The CDR3 is made up of 14 amino acids. CDR1 and CDR2 (germline): SNHLY, FYNNEI. The J segment lost 3 bases and the V segment lost 6 bases, leaving 6 bases of the junction unmatched. This clone was seen once. Its target is not known. This CDR3 is also generated by other DNA sequences in the sample. This chain links TRBV2 with TRBJ2-7; 9 nucleotides agree with TRBD2. The TCR was taken from a man aged 60 to 69 in good health and CMV-seronegative. Sequencing input: PBMCs. CDR3 DNA: TGTGCCAGCAGGGATTTGCGGGGGGGCTACGAGCAGTACTTC. This codes for CASRDLRGGYEQYF.